The 10 T cell receptor beta chains given below trace back to one sample, sequenced in a study of long-term antiretroviral therapy in people with HIV. Survey level was the resolution at which the v3.0 immunoSEQ assay ran. Using immunoSEQ multiplex PCR, the repertoire was profiled, and TCRdb retains in-frame clones only, with some absent. This sample has more than 35,000 clones, with about 96% found just once. The sample was unsorted PBMCs, taken 3.7 years after starting antiretroviral therapy. Receptors originate from a woman between 45 and 60 years old with HIV.

The chain employs TRBV7-9 and TRBJ1-1; D might be TRBD1 (5 bases). Germline V gene data show CDR1 as SEHNR and CDR2 as FQNEAQ (reference sequence). This CDR3 has 13 amino acids. Trimming cost V 5 bases and J 3 bases, with 10 bases left between them. CDR3 bases: TGTGCCAGCAGCATGGACATCGACACTGAAGCTTTCTTT. Residues: CASSMDIDTEAFF.

The J gene is TRBJ2-5, the V gene TRBV10-3, with no clear D. Trimming stripped 4 bases from V and 2 bases from J, with 8 bases between. CDR3 length: 13 residues. Per germline, CDR1 ENHRY and CDR2 SYGVKD. The CDR3 protein is CAISANLQETQYF. In DNA form, the CDR3 reads TGTGCCATCAGTGCCAACCTACAAGAGACCCAGTACTTC.

This chain links TRBV5-6 with TRBJ2-5; D remains unclear. The germline V gene has CDR1 SGHDT and CDR2 YYEEEE. The CDR3 consists of 15 residues. V was pared by 5 bases and J by 2 bases, with 16 bases between. CDR3 sequence: CASSLNTVGQETQYF. Here the CDR3 DNA reads TGTGCCAGCAGTTTGAACACAGTCGGTCAAGAGACCCAGTACTTC. The full variable domain, in which reference TRBV5-6 and TRBJ2-5 provide the parts outside the CDR3, is DAGVTQSPTHLIKTRGQQVTLRCSPKSGHDTVSWYQQALGQGPQFIFQYYEEEERQRGNFPDRFSGHQFPNYSSELNVNALLLGDSALYLCASSLNTVGQETQYFGPGTRLLVL.

The CDR3 here is CASSWGAGDIQYF. The CDR3 nucleotides are TGCGCCAGCAGTTGGGGGGCAGGGGACATTCAGTACTTC. This rearrangement joins TRBV10-2 to TRBJ2-4; D possibly matches TRBD1 or TRBD2 (6 bases each). CDR1 and CDR2 (germline): WSHSY, SAAADI. Between the trimmed V and J ends, which lost 5 bases and 8 bases, there was a span of 13 bases. This CDR3 contains 13 residues.

The CDR3 spells CASSPSRINSYEQYF. In DNA form, the CDR3 reads TGTGCCAGCAGCCCGTCGAGGATTAACTCCTACGAGCAGTACTTC. This chain links TRBV4-2 with TRBJ2-7; D unresolved. V dropped 4 bases and J dropped 0 bases, with 13 bases sitting between them. The germline V gene encodes CDR1 LGHNA and CDR2 YNFKEQ. CDR3 size: 15 residues.

The genes are TRBV18 and TRBJ2-1; D is possibly TRBD2 (6 bases). V was pared by 3 bases and J by 1 base, with 10 bases between. The CDR3 length is 15 residues. The germline V gene has CDR1 KGHSH and CDR2 LQKENI. In DNA, the CDR3 is TGTGCCAGCTCACCCGTCGGGAGTTCCTACAATGAGCAGTTCTTC. Translated, it gives CASSPVGSSYNEQFF.

CDR3 nucleotide sequence: TGTGCCATCAGTCGTACTCGTCCGGGACAGGGTTCCCACGAGCAGTACTTC. As protein: CAISRTRPGQGSHEQYF. The gene calls are TRBV10-3 and TRBJ2-7; TRBD1 aligns across 9 bases. J gave up 5 bases and V 5 bases, and 16 bases lay outside the gene matches. The CDR3 loop spans 17 amino acids. Germline-derived CDR1 and CDR2 are ENHRY and SYGVKD.

V and J are TRBV6-1 and TRBJ2-3; the match to TRBD2 covers 7 bases. This CDR3 has 18 amino acids. Unmatched junction bases numbered 9, after V lost 0 bases and J lost 0 bases. CDR1 is MNHNS and CDR2 is SASEGT in the germline V gene. CDR3 in amino acids: CASSEAQGGGASTDTQYF. DNA of the CDR3: TGTGCCAGCAGTGAAGCGCAGGGCGGGGGTGCTAGCACAGATACGCAGTATTTT.

The V gene is TRBV7-2, the J gene TRBJ2-2; D remains unclear. This CDR3 has 16 amino acids. CDR1 and CDR2 from the germline V gene are SGHTA and FQGNSA. The V and J ends lost 6 bases and 1 base respectively, with 15 bases between them. The CDR3 DNA sequence: TGTGCCAGCAGGGTTACGAGGACGGAGAACACCGGGGAGCTGTTTTTT. Translation: CASRVTRTENTGELFF.

The V call is TRBV2, the J call TRBJ2-3; no clear D gene. V was cut by 5 bases and J by 2 bases, with 5 bases left in between. The CDR3 totals 12 residues. Germline CDR1 and CDR2: SNHLY and FYNNEI. The CDR3 sequence is CASSTHTDTQYF. The CDR3 DNA follows: TGTGCCAGCAGTACACACACAGATACGCAGTATTTT.